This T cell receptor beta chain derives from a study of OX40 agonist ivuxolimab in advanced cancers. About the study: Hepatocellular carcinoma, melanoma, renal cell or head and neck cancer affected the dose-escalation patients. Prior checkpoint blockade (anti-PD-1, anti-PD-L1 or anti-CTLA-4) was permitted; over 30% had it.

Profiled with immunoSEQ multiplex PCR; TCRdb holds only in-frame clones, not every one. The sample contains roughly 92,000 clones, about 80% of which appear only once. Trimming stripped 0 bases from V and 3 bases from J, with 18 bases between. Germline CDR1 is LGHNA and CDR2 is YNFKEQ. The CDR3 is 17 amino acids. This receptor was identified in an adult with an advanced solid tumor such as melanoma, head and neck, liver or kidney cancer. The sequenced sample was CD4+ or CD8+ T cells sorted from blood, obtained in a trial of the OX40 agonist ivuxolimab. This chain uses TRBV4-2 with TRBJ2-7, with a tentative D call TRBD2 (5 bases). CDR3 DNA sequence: TGTGCCAGCAGCCAAGAAGAGCACCTAGCTGGAGACTACGAGCAGTACTTC. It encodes CASSQEEHLAGDYEQYF.